The sequence of this T cell receptor (beta chain) was determined in a study of T cells in Graves' hyperthyroidism and ophthalmopathy. Study-wide results and caveats: A model of 13 V-J features distinguished ophthalmopathy from stable hyperthyroidism.

TCR beta CDR3 sequences were amplified from RNA transcripts. HTBI primers drove first-round RT-PCR of the TCR CDR3. TCRdb reprocessed the multiplex PCR reads via MiXCR and lists one record per CDR3 protein. The sample shows fewer than 550,000 distinct CDR3 sequences, 15% to 19% of them seen only once. About this clonotype: What it binds is not known.

The CDR3 is 18 amino acids. Per germline, CDR1 LGHNA and CDR2 YNFKEQ. J lost 2 bases, V lost 1 base, and 6 bases had no gene match. A lack of ophthalmopathy progression within 18 months defined stable Graves' hyperthyroidism. This sequence was found in a woman between 18 and 29 years old with Graves' hyperthyroidism. This rearrangement joins TRBV4-2 to TRBJ2-1; the match to TRBD2 covers 12 bases. The specimen was blood. DNA of the CDR3: TGTGCCAGCAGCCAAGGTCTAGCGGGAGGGGGAACCTACAATGAGCAGTTCTTC. Translated, it gives CASSQGLAGGGTYNEQFF.